Below are 15 T cell receptor beta chains sequenced from a single sample in a study of blood T cell repertoires in COVID-19. The table came from immunoSEQ multiplex PCR; TCRdb's copy has only in-frame clones and leaves some out. There are about 200,000 clones in the sample; roughly 90% occur only once, and under 2% lies in the top ten. Source material: peripheral blood. These receptors came from a young man with active or convalescent COVID-19.

The chain couples TRBV11-3 to TRBJ2-1; 10 nucleotides line up with TRBD2. Trimming at V came to 1 base and at J to 8 bases, leaving 2 bases not matched to a gene. CDR3 length: 14 residues. Germline V lookup: CDR1 SGHNT, CDR2 YENEEA. CDR3 in amino acids: CASSLVAGGDEQFF. CDR3 DNA: TGTGCCAGCAGCTTAGTAGCGGGAGGCGATGAGCAGTTCTTC.

The chain uses TRBV4-2 and TRBJ2-5; no definite D call. The CDR3 loop spans 18 amino acids. The V end lost 0 bases, the J end lost 0 bases, and 17 bases lay between the germline ends. Germline CDR1 and CDR2: LGHNA and YNFKEQ. CDR3 protein: CASSQDYREVGYQETQYF. The DNA for the CDR3 is TGTGCCAGCAGCCAAGACTATAGAGAGGTCGGATACCAAGAGACCCAGTACTTC.

This chain uses TRBV9 with TRBJ2-2, with 12 bases lining up with TRBD2. With V trimmed by 0 bases and J by 4 bases, 4 bases remained unmatched. There are 17 residues in the CDR3. Per germline, CDR1 SGDLS and CDR2 YYNGEE. CDR3 loop: CASSVAAGLAGTGELFF. The CDR3 DNA follows: TGTGCCAGCAGCGTAGCGGCGGGACTAGCGGGCACCGGGGAGCTGTTTTTT. Supplemented by reference TRBV9 and TRBJ2-2, the full variable domain reads DSGVTQTPKHLITATGQRVTLRCSPRSGDLSVYWYQQSLDQGLQFLIQYYNGEERAKGNILERFSAQQFPDLHSELNLSSLELGDSALYFCASSVAAGLAGTGELFFGEGSRLTVL.

V and J are TRBV7-9 and TRBJ1-1, with 7 bases lining up with TRBD1. The CDR3 loop spans 13 amino acids. Trimming at V came to 5 bases and at J to 4 bases, leaving 4 bases not matched to a gene. Germline assignment: CDR1 SEHNR and CDR2 FQNEAQ (reference sequence). The CDR3 DNA follows: TGTGCCAGCAGCATCCGACAGGGCACTGAAGCTTTCTTT. Translated: CASSIRQGTEAFF.

The rearrangement links TRBV9 to TRBJ1-4, with TRBD1 identical over 7 bases. The CDR3 is made up of 14 amino acids. The V gene's germline CDR1 is SGDLS and CDR2 YYNGEE. Trimming at V came to 0 bases and at J to 7 bases, leaving 3 bases not matched to a gene. The DNA of the CDR3 is TGTGCCAGCAGCGTAGCAGGGGACAGTGAAAAACTGTTTTTT. Translating it yields CASSVAGDSEKLFF.

This chain uses TRBV12-5 with TRBJ2-6; D ambiguous. The CDR3 is 15 residues long. V was cut by 0 bases and J by 2 bases, with 5 bases left in between. Germline CDR1 and CDR2: LGHNT and FRNRAP. CDR3 sequence reads: CASGLVAAGANVLTF. Here the CDR3 DNA reads TGTGCTAGTGGTTTGGTGGCGGCTGGGGCCAACGTCCTGACTTTC.

V gene TRBV10-2 combines with J gene TRBJ2-1; TRBD2 matches 7 bases. Germline assignment: CDR1 WSHSY and CDR2 SAAADI. The CDR3 is 13 residues long. Trimming at V came to 8 bases and at J to 9 bases, leaving 10 bases not matched to a gene. The CDR3: CASREDSLSEQFF. In DNA, the CDR3 is TGCGCCAGCCGGGAGGATAGTCTTAGTGAGCAGTTCTTC.

V is TRBV15 and J is TRBJ1-2; maybe TRBD1 (5 bases). From germline, CDR1 is LNHNV and CDR2 YYDKDF (reference sequence). The V end lost 1 base, the J end lost 4 bases, and 22 bases lay between the germline ends. This CDR3 spans 18 amino acids. CDR3 coding DNA: TGTGCCACCAGCAGAGGGCATGCAATTGGGCAGGGTGGCTATGGCTACACCTTC. Translation: CATSRGHAIGQGGYGYTF.

The CDR3 here is CASSVEIAGAGTDTQYF. The CDR3 coding sequence is TGTGCCAGCAGCGTAGAGATAGCGGGAGCTGGCACAGATACGCAGTATTTT. The gene calls are TRBV9 and TRBJ2-3, with 9 nucleotides matching TRBD2. The CDR3 runs 17 residues. The V segment lost 0 bases and the J segment 1 base; nucleotides outside the gene matches: 6. Germline-derived CDR1 and CDR2 are SGDLS and YYNGEE. The full variable domain, in which reference TRBV9 and TRBJ2-3 provide the parts outside the CDR3, is DSGVTQTPKHLITATGQRVTLRCSPRSGDLSVYWYQQSLDQGLQFLIQYYNGEERAKGNILERFSAQQFPDLHSELNLSSLELGDSALYFCASSVEIAGAGTDTQYFGPGTRLTVL.

The chain links TRBV6-2 or TRBV6-3 to TRBJ2-7; 9 nucleotides match TRBD2. V lost 0 bases and J lost 7; bases outside the gene matches: 4. This CDR3 spans 14 amino acids. Per the germline V gene, CDR1 is MNHEY and CDR2 is SVGEGT. CDR3 amino acids: CASSYSSGSEEQYF. CDR3 coding DNA: TGTGCCAGCAGTTACTCTAGCGGGAGTGAAGAGCAGTACTTC.

This clone was recorded only once. The chain links TRBV11-2 to TRBJ1-2; 7 positions match TRBD1. The CDR3 is 16 amino acids. The junction had 5 bases not matched to a gene; V was cut back by 1 base and J by 0 bases. Germline V lookup: CDR1 SGHAT, CDR2 FQNNGV. CDR3 nucleotide sequence: TGTGCCAGCAGCTTAGGCCCGGACAGGCCTAACTATGGCTACACCTTC. Encoded protein: CASSLGPDRPNYGYTF.

This chain uses TRBV3-1 (or the pseudogene TRBV3-2) with TRBJ1-3, with a possible D match to TRBD1 (5 bases). This CDR3 is built from 13 residues. Germline V lookup: CDR1 LGHDT, CDR2 YNNKEL (reference sequence). Between the trimmed V and J ends, which lost 8 bases and 0 bases, there was a span of 8 bases. In DNA, the CDR3 is TGTGCCAGCGGGGCTAGCTCTGGAAACACCATATATTTT. The encoded protein is CASGASSGNTIYF.

The V gene is TRBV27, the J gene TRBJ2-2, with 9 nucleotides matching TRBD2. The CDR3 is 15 amino acids. Trimming at V came to 4 bases and at J to 7 bases, leaving 7 bases not matched to a gene. From germline, CDR1 is MNHEY and CDR2 SMNVEV (reference sequence). For the CDR3, the DNA is TGTGCCAGCAGTTCGAGCGGGGGGCATGGCGGGGAGCTGTTTTTT. This translates into CASSSSGGHGGELFF.

This chain joins TRBV19 and TRBJ2-4, with 7 bases fitting TRBD1. Germline assignment: CDR1 LNHDA and CDR2 SQIVND (reference sequence). Losses at the gene ends were 3 bases for V and 3 bases for J; bases not matched to a gene: 2. There are 14 residues in the CDR3. The CDR3 loop is CASSIAGGKNIQYF. Written as DNA, the CDR3 is TGTGCCAGTAGTATTGCAGGGGGCAAAAACATTCAGTACTTC.

The rearrangement joins TRBV6-2 or TRBV6-3 to TRBJ2-2; no firm D call. In germline, CDR1 is MNHEY, CDR2 SVGEGT. This CDR3 contains 13 residues. Trimming removed 9 bases from V and 0 bases from J, with 8 bases in between. The CDR3 nucleotides read TGTGCCAGTAGTGACACGAACACCGGGGAGCTGTTTTTT. This codes for CASSDTNTGELFF.